The rows below give T cell receptor beta chains drawn from one sample of a study of beta chain features in type 1 diabetes. Clones were sequenced by immunoSEQ multiplex PCR, and TCRdb holds only the in-frame ones, with some missing. The sample consists of around 110,000 clones, approximately 16% of them appearing once. Sequences were obtained from central memory CD4+ T cells from blood. The receptors were gathered from a man aged 25-40 years with type 1 diabetes. The CDR3 runs from the conserved cysteine through the conserved F or W. The D gene is left open where the match is weak. The size entry is marked missing in some rows and otherwise reads once, few, many or a size class.

DNA,CDR3,size,V,J,D
TGTGCCAGCAGCCAAGTGAGCGGGGGACGAGATACGCAGTATTTT,CASSQVSGGRDTQYF,NA,TRBV14,TRBJ2-3,TRBD2
TGTGCCAGCCGGACATTGGCTAATGAAAAACTGTTTTTT,CASRTLANEKLFF,NA,TRBV7-2,TRBJ1-4,NA
TGTGCCAGTAGCCCCGTTGCGGGTGGCTACACCTTC,CASSPVAGGYTF,NA,TRBV19,TRBJ1-2,NA
TGTGCCAGTAGTGTAGGCCTTGATCAGCCCCAGCATTTT,CASSVGLDQPQHF,NA,TRBV19,TRBJ1-5,NA
TGTGCCAGCAGCTTGCACGAGACCCAGTACTTC,CASSLHETQYF,NA,TRBV7-2,TRBJ2-5,NA
TGTGCCAGCAGTTTAAGGACTAGCGGGGGGGCCCGCAATGAGCAGTTCTTC,CASSLRTSGGARNEQFF,few,TRBV27,TRBJ2-1,TRBD2
TGTGCCAGCTTAAGTATGCACTACAATGAGCAGTTCTTC,CASLSMHYNEQFF,NA,TRBV2,TRBJ2-1,NA
TGTGCCAGCAGAGCCAACAATGAGCAGTTCTTC,CASRANNEQFF,NA,TRBV28,TRBJ2-1,NA
TGTGCCAGCAGCTCACTGACCTTAGCGGATACGCAGTATTTT,CASSSLTLADTQYF,NA,TRBV7-2,TRBJ2-3,NA
TGTGCCAGCAGCCTAAACGGGGCCGTAAAACAGTTCTTC,CASSLNGAVKQFF,NA,TRBV27,TRBJ2-1,NA
TGTGCCAGCAGCCAGGGACGGTCCACAGATACGCAGTATTTT,CASSQGRSTDTQYF,NA,TRBV5-4,TRBJ2-3,NA
TGTGCCAGCAGCTTCTTCGGGAATTCACCCCTCCACTTT,CASSFFGNSPLHF,few,TRBV5-6,TRBJ1-6,NA
TGTGCCAGCAGCCCCCGTGTGGGCCTACAGGAGACCCAGTACTTC,CASSPRVGLQETQYF,few,TRBV7-8,TRBJ2-5,NA
TGTGCCAGCTCACGCGGAGGCTGGGAACAAGAGACCCAGTACTTC,CASSRGGWEQETQYF,few,TRBV18,TRBJ2-5,NA
TGTGCCAGCAGTTGCGCTAGGGGGCCCGGAGAGCCCCAGCATTTT,CASSCARGPGEPQHF,NA,TRBV11-1,TRBJ1-5,TRBD1
TGTGCCAGCAGCCAGGGACCGGGCTCGAACGAGCAGTACTTC,CASSQGPGSNEQYF,NA,TRBV9,TRBJ2-7,NA
TGTGCCTGGGCCACAAGGCTCACAGATACGCAGTATTTT,CAWATRLTDTQYF,NA,TRBV30,TRBJ2-3,NA
TGTGCCAGCAGCAGTAATCAACAGGGAAATTCACCCCTCCACTTT,CASSSNQQGNSPLHF,few,TRBV7-9,TRBJ1-6,NA
TGTGCCAGCAGTTTTATTCCTAGCGGGGCTGGAACAGATACGCAGTATTTT,CASSFIPSGAGTDTQYF,few,TRBV28,TRBJ2-3,TRBD2
TGCGCCAGCAGCCCCCAATTACAGGGAAGCAACTATGGCTACACCTTC,CASSPQLQGSNYGYTF,few,TRBV7-2,TRBJ1-2,NA
TGCGCCAGCAGCCCCTTTGGATTACAGGGCGATGGCTACACCTTC,CASSPFGLQGDGYTF,few,TRBV5-1,TRBJ1-2,NA
TGTGCCAGCAGCCAAGATCTTAAAAGAACAGATACGCAGTATTTT,CASSQDLKRTDTQYF,NA,TRBV14,TRBJ2-3,NA
TGTGCCAGCACCCTTACTAGCGGGGCCTACAATGAGCAGTTCTTC,CASTLTSGAYNEQFF,many,TRBV2,TRBJ2-1,TRBD2
TGTGCCAGCAGCTTACCCCGGGACAGGGGTACCCAGTACTTC,CASSLPRDRGTQYF,NA,TRBV7-2,TRBJ2-5,TRBD1
TGTGCCAGCAGCCCCCAAGGGGGCGCAGATACGCAGTATTTT,CASSPQGGADTQYF,few,TRBV7-2,TRBJ2-3,TRBD1
TGTGCCAGCTCACCCCCGGCGGGATACGAGCAGTACTTC,CASSPPAGYEQYF,many,TRBV18,TRBJ2-7,NA
TGTGCCAGCAAAGGAACTAGCGGGGTGAATGAGCAGTTCTTC,CASKGTSGVNEQFF,few,TRBV6-1,TRBJ2-1,TRBD2
TGCGCCAGCAGCCAGTCGGACAGGGATACGCAGTATTTT,CASSQSDRDTQYF,NA,TRBV4-3,TRBJ2-3,TRBD1
TGCGCCAGCAGCCAAGACTCGACAGGGACGCAGTATTTT,CASSQDSTGTQYF,few,TRBV4-3,TRBJ2-3,TRBD1
TGTGCCAGCAGCGAGGGACCGATCGCCTACGAGCAGTACTTC,CASSEGPIAYEQYF,NA,TRBV9,TRBJ2-7,NA
TGCGCCAGCAGCTTGGTACCACAGGGGGTTGAGGAGCAGTACTTC,CASSLVPQGVEEQYF,few,TRBV5-1,TRBJ2-7,TRBD1
TGCAGCGTTACTACAGCGTCAGCTAACTATGGCTACACCTTC,CSVTTASANYGYTF,few,TRBV29-1,TRBJ1-2,NA
TGCAGCGTTGGTGGTCCTAGCGGGCTAGAGACCCAGTACTTC,CSVGGPSGLETQYF,few,TRBV29-1,TRBJ2-5,TRBD2
TGCAGCGTAACAGGGGCGGCGGGTCAGCCCCAGCATTTT,CSVTGAAGQPQHF,NA,TRBV29-1,TRBJ1-5,TRBD1
TGTGCCAGCAGGTCCGGGGGGGCTCTCTACGAGCAGTACTTC,CASRSGGALYEQYF,NA,TRBV27,TRBJ2-7,TRBD2
TGTGCCAGCAGCTTGTATCAATTTAATTCACCCCTCCACTTT,CASSLYQFNSPLHF,many,TRBV5-6,TRBJ1-6,NA
TGTGCCTGGAGTGTAGCGGGAAACACCATATATTTT,CAWSVAGNTIYF,NA,TRBV30,TRBJ1-3,NA
TGCAGCGTTGATCAAGCCAGACTCGGTGGCTACACCTTC,CSVDQARLGGYTF,few,TRBV29-1,TRBJ1-2,NA
TGTGCCAGCAGCCAGAACCGGGACTATGGCTACACCTTC,CASSQNRDYGYTF,NA,TRBV7-2,TRBJ1-2,NA
TGTGCCAGTAGTTCGCAGGGGACCAGAGCTTTCTTT,CASSSQGTRAFF,few,TRBV19,TRBJ1-1,NA